One and the same sample provided the 31 T cell receptor beta chains below, sequenced in a study of Graves' ophthalmopathy and Graves' hyperthyroidism. Amplification of TCR beta CDR3 regions used RNA transcripts. First-round RT-PCR with HTBI primers preceded a second-round multiplex PCR. One entry per CDR3 protein, called by TCRdb with MiXCR from the multiplex PCR reads. The profile shows 500,000 to 600,000 distinct CDR3 sequences, less than 40% of them singletons. Sequenced input: peripheral blood or thyroid tissue (not recorded which). The receptors here all came from an adult man with Graves' hyperthyroidism.

On this clonotype itself: Just one base apart from a much larger clone, this may be a read error. The chain links TRBV10-1 to TRBJ1-1; TRBD1 might be the D (5 bases). CDR3 length equals 15 residues. Germline lookup yields CDR1 WNHNN and CDR2 SYGVQD (reference sequence). The CDR3, as DNA: TGTGCCAGCAGCCATCAGGGAGGAGAGGGATTTGAAGCTTTCTTT. Its protein is CASSHQGGEGFEAFF.

The V gene is TRBV19, the J gene TRBJ2-1; 7 nucleotides agree with TRBD2. The CDR3 contains 15 residues. With 2 bases clipped from V and 6 bases from J, the junction kept 7 bases outside the gene matches. CDR1 is LNHDA and CDR2 is SQIVND in the germline V gene (reference sequence). The CDR3 here is CASSIRREPSNEQFF. In nucleotides, the CDR3 is TGTGCCAGTAGTATAAGGCGGGAGCCGAGCAATGAGCAGTTCTTC.

This clonotype was counted many times. This chain links TRBV29-1 with TRBJ1-1; D is unresolved. The CDR3 runs 14 residues. Germline-derived CDR1 and CDR2 are SQVTM and ANQGSEA. Deletions cut 4 bases from V and 6 bases from J, with 18 bases between. CDR3 sequence: CSVVVATIRSEAFF. The CDR3, as DNA: TGCAGCGTTGTAGTTGCCACGATTCGTTCTGAAGCTTTCTTT.

The chain couples TRBV2 to TRBJ1-2; TRBD1 might be the D (6 bases). The CDR3 covers 14 residues. V gave up 6 bases and J gave up 5 bases, with 16 bases separating them. Germline V gene data show CDR1 as SNHLY and CDR2 as FYNNEI. DNA for the CDR3: TGTGCCAGCAGGGTTTTGGACAGTGTTTATGGCTACACCTTC. Amino acids: CASRVLDSVYGYTF.

This clonotype was found a few times. This chain links TRBV28 with TRBJ2-7, with 10 bases that match TRBD1. The CDR3 runs to 16 residues. The V gene end was trimmed by 4 bases and the J gene end by 3 bases; junction bases not matched to a gene: 9. Looked up from germline, CDR1 is MDHEN and CDR2 is SYDVKM. The CDR3 spells CASSYSFGQGDYEQYF. In nucleotides, the CDR3 is TGTGCCAGCAGTTACTCCTTCGGACAGGGGGACTACGAGCAGTACTTC. Based on the CDR3 plus reference TRBV28 and TRBJ2-7, the full variable domain is DVKVTQSSRYLVKRTGEKVFLECVQDMDHENMFWYRQDPGLGLRLIYFSYDVKMKEKGDIPEGYSVSREKKERFSLILESASTNQTSMYLCASSYSFGQGDYEQYFGPGTRLTVT.

The rearrangement joins TRBV7-9 to TRBJ1-5; 9 bases are shared with TRBD1. From germline, CDR1 is SEHNR and CDR2 FQNEAQ (reference sequence). V shed 4 bases and J 3 bases; nucleotides not matched to a gene: 7. This CDR3 comprises 16 residues. CDR3 sequence (DNA): TGTGCCAGCAGCTCGAAGACAGGGGGGACCAATCAGCCCCAGCATTTT. Translation: CASSSKTGGTNQPQHF.

This clonotype showed up just a few times. The chain is built from TRBV7-9 and TRBJ2-7, with TRBD1 matching over 10 bases. Germline CDR1 is SEHNR and CDR2 is FQNEAQ (reference sequence). V lost 7 bases and J lost 3; bases outside the gene matches: 9. The CDR3 is 15 residues long. The CDR3 coding sequence is TGTGCCAGCACCCCCACGGACAGGGGGGACTACGAGCAGTACTTC. Protein product: CASTPTDRGDYEQYF.

CDR3 sequence (DNA): TGTGCCAGCAGCTTAGGACTAGCGGGAGGGTACAATGAGCAGTTCTTC. It yields the protein CASSLGLAGGYNEQFF. This chain joins TRBV7-2 and TRBJ2-7; TRBD2 agrees at 14 bases. The J call may be in error: the DNA end matches TRBJ2-1 better. The CDR3 spans 16 residues. Germline V gene lookup returns CDR1 SGHTA and CDR2 FQGNSA.

The chain is built from TRBV12-3 or TRBV12-4 and TRBJ2-2, with a possible D match to TRBD1 (6 bases). The CDR3 length is 13 residues. Between the trimmed V and J ends, which lost 6 bases and 4 bases, there was a span of 9 bases. The CDR3 spells CASSQQGTGELFF. CDR3 nucleotides: TGTGCCAGCAGCCAACAGGGCACCGGGGAGCTGTTTTTT.

This clonotype was recorded many times. As DNA, the CDR3 is TGCAGTGCTAGGCCCCCACTAGCGGGAGGCCCAGACTCCTACGAGCAGTACTTC. This gives the protein CSARPPLAGGPDSYEQYF. The chain carries TRBV20-1 and TRBJ2-7, with 12 bases identical to TRBD2. Germline V gene data show CDR1 as DFQATT and CDR2 as SNEGSKA (reference sequence). The V segment lost 3 bases and the J segment 0 bases; nucleotides outside the gene matches: 12. The CDR3 contains 18 residues.

This clonotype was seen once. This chain joins TRBV10-3 and TRBJ1-2; TRBD1 matches at 10 bases. V lost 10 bases to trimming and J lost 8 bases; unmatched junction nucleotides: 4. The CDR3 runs 11 residues. Germline assignment: CDR1 ENHRY and CDR2 SYGVKD. In DNA form, the CDR3 reads TGTGCCACCCGACAGGGGGCGGGCTACACCTTC. Translating it yields CATRQGAGYTF.

The V call is TRBV24-1, the J call TRBJ1-1, with 10 positions matching TRBD1. This CDR3 spans 20 amino acids. Germline-derived CDR1 and CDR2 are KGHDR and SFDVKD. V lost 9 bases, J lost 0 bases, and 21 bases stayed unmatched. This CDR3 reads CATGPTPGQGSTSMNTEAFF. CDR3 bases: TGTGCCACCGGTCCCACCCCGGGACAGGGGTCTACCTCAATGAACACTGAAGCTTTCTTT.

This clonotype was observed at least ten times. The CDR3 reads CASSTGQGSGNTIYF. The CDR3 bases are TGTGCCAGCAGCACAGGACAGGGCTCTGGAAACACCATATATTTT. V and J are TRBV7-6 and TRBJ1-3; 8 nucleotides align to TRBD1. The CDR3 loop spans 15 amino acids. V shed 5 bases, J shed 0 bases, and the junction held 3 bases outside the gene matches. Germline loops: CDR1 SGHVS, CDR2 FNYEAQ. Supplemented by reference TRBV7-6 and TRBJ1-3, the full variable domain reads GAGVSQSPRYKVTKRGQDVALRCDPISGHVSLYWYRQALGQGPEFLTYFNYEAQQDKSGLPNDRFSAERPEGSISTLTIQRTEQRDSAMYRCASSTGQGSGNTIYFGEGSWLTVV.

This chain joins TRBV5-8 and TRBJ1-1; no firm D call. CDR1 and CDR2 from the germline V gene are SGHTS and YDEGEE. This CDR3 is 14 amino acids long. The V end was cut by 4 bases, the J end by 7 bases, with 17 bases between. CDR3 nucleotide sequence: TGTGCCAGCAGCCAAGGATGGGGAATGGGTGAAGCTTTCTTT. Protein: CASSQGWGMGEAFF.

This clonotype appeared once. This chain's CDR3 is CASSWRTGQPQQYF. CDR3 in DNA: TGCGCCAGCAGCTGGAGGACAGGCCAGCCCCAGCAGTACTTC. The chain uses TRBV5-1 and TRBJ2-7, with 7 bases aligning to TRBD1. Trimming removed 3 bases from V and 8 bases from J; junction bases left unmatched: 11. Germline V gene data show CDR1 as SGHRS and CDR2 as YFSETQ. This CDR3 region has 14 residues. Combining the CDR3 with reference TRBV5-1 and TRBJ2-7 gives the whole variable domain KAGVTQTPRYLIKTRGQQVTLSCSPISGHRSVSWYQQTPGQGLQFLFEYFSETQRNKGNFPGRFSGRQFSNSRSEMNVSTLELGDSALYLCASSWRTGQPQQYFGPGTRLTVT.

This clonotype was seen many times. The V call is TRBV4-1, the J call TRBJ2-7; D is undetermined. The germline V gene encodes CDR1 MGHRA and CDR2 YSYEKL. This CDR3 is 14 amino acids long. The germline V and J ends were trimmed by 1 base and 5 bases, with 12 bases remaining between them. The CDR3 DNA sequence: TGCGCCAGCAGCCAAGTTGTGTCAGCCCACGAGCAGTACTTC. It specifies CASSQVVSAHEQYF.

This clonotype has at least ten counts. The V and J genes are TRBV29-1 and TRBJ2-2; D not resolved. V gave up 8 bases and J gave up 5 bases, with 15 bases separating them. Germline V gives CDR1 SQVTM, CDR2 ANQGSEA. The CDR3 runs 13 residues. CDR3 DNA sequence: TGCAGCAGTGACCCCCGATCAACCGGGGAGCTGTTTTTT. Translating gives CSSDPRSTGELFF.

As regards this clonotype: No conserved phenylalanine or tryptophan ends this CDR3, so it is likely a read error. J is TRBJ2-7 and V is TRBV10-2, with 7 bases lining up with TRBD1. Germline loops: CDR1 WSHSY, CDR2 SAAADI. J lost 6 bases, V lost 6 bases, and 5 bases had no gene match. CDR3 length equals 12 residues. The CDR3 here is CASSLTGAEQYL. CDR3 bases: TGCGCCAGCAGCCTAACAGGGGCCGAGCAGTACCTC.

In nucleotides, the CDR3 is TGTGCCAGCAGTGAAGCGTCAGGCATCACAGATACGCAGTATTTT. It encodes CASSEASGITDTQYF. This chain uses TRBV6-5 with TRBJ2-3; D is undetermined. Germline values: CDR1 MNHEY, CDR2 SVGAGI. The CDR3 totals 15 residues. V dropped 5 bases and J dropped 2 bases, with 14 bases sitting between them.

This clonotype was detected many times. The genes are TRBV6-1 and TRBJ1-5; D not resolved. Germline V gene lookup returns CDR1 MNHNS and CDR2 SASEGT. V was shortened by 3 bases and J by 5 bases, with 8 bases between the two germline ends. This CDR3 has 13 amino acids. CDR3 protein: CASSDRPDQPQHF. The CDR3 DNA reads as TGTGCCAGCAGTGACCGACCCGATCAGCCCCAGCATTTT.

J is TRBJ2-7 and V is TRBV2, with no clear D. V was shortened by 1 base and J by 6 bases, with 13 bases between the two germline ends. Germline V gene data show CDR1 as SNHLY and CDR2 as FYNNEI. The CDR3 runs to 14 residues. The chain's CDR3 is CASSEGAPGVEQYF. The CDR3 coding sequence is TGTGCCAGCAGTGAAGGGGCCCCAGGTGTCGAGCAGTACTTC.

This clonotype has a count of ten or more. CDR3 region: CASSLRQTYEQYF. The CDR3 DNA sequence: TGTGCCAGCAGCTTGAGACAGACCTACGAGCAGTACTTC. The genes are TRBV5-6 and TRBJ2-7; D might be TRBD1 (5 bases). Germline CDR1 SGHDT, CDR2 YYEEEE. The CDR3 contains 13 residues. V lost 1 base and J lost 2, with 7 bases in between.

The V and J genes are TRBV30 and TRBJ1-6; unclear D gene. Looked up from germline, CDR1 is GTSNPN and CDR2 is SVGIG (reference sequence). Trimming pared 1 base from V and 4 bases from J, leaving 5 bases between. This CDR3 spans 13 amino acids. The CDR3: CAWSELYNSPLHF. CDR3 sequence (DNA): TGTGCCTGGAGTGAACTGTATAATTCACCCCTCCACTTT.

The V and J genes are TRBV7-9 and TRBJ1-5; D remains unclear. The V gene's germline CDR1 is SEHNR and CDR2 FQNEAQ (reference sequence). The CDR3 totals 15 residues. The V gene lost 1 base and the J gene lost 7 bases, with 14 bases spanning the gap. The CDR3 region has the DNA TGTGCCAGCAGCTTAGACAGTCCTCTCGAGCAGCCCCAGCATTTT. It specifies CASSLDSPLEQPQHF.

The J gene is TRBJ2-3, the V gene TRBV6-6; perhaps TRBD2 as D (5 bases). Germline lookup yields CDR1 MNHNY and CDR2 SVGAGI (reference sequence). V lost 2 bases and J lost 2, with 11 bases in between. The CDR3 spans 15 residues. The CDR3 region is CASSYRLPNTDTQYF. CDR3 DNA: TGTGCCAGCAGTTACCGACTACCCAACACAGATACGCAGTATTTT.

The CDR3 coding sequence is TGTGCCAGCAGCGTTGGGTTGTTCGACTACGAGCAGTACTTC. Its translation is CASSVGLFDYEQYF. V usage is TRBV9 and J usage is TRBJ2-7; D is ambiguous. V lost 2 bases and J 3 bases, leaving 12 bases between the germline ends. CDR1 is SGDLS, CDR2 YYNGEE, per germline. CDR3 length: 14 residues.

The V call is TRBV9, the J call TRBJ2-5, with unresolved D. From germline, CDR1 is SGDLS and CDR2 YYNGEE. CDR3 size: 9 residues. V lost 3 bases and J lost 7, with 1 base in between. CDR3: CASSGTQYF. In nucleotides, the CDR3 is TGTGCCAGCAGCGGGACCCAGTACTTC.

Regarding this clonotype: A junction end diverges from the germline sequence, so it may reflect a read error. J is TRBJ2-3 and V is TRBV5-5, with 16 nucleotides matching TRBD2. The length of the CDR3 is 18 residues. Per the germline V gene, CDR1 is SGHKS and CDR2 is YYEKEE (reference sequence). CDR3 in DNA: TGCGCCAGCAGCTCGGGACTAGCGGGGGGGCGTGGCACAGATACGCAGTATTTT. Residues: CASSSGLAGGRGTDTQYF.

This clonotype was counted ten times or more. The rearrangement joins TRBV25-1 to TRBJ1-1; D is ambiguous. Per germline, CDR1 MGHDK and CDR2 SYGVNS. This CDR3 is built from 11 residues. Trimming pared 7 bases from V and 0 bases from J, leaving 3 bases between. The CDR3 DNA follows: TGTGCCAGCATCATGAACACTGAAGCTTTCTTT. Translating gives CASIMNTEAFF. The whole variable domain, filled in from reference TRBV25-1 and TRBJ1-1, reads EADIYQTPRYLVIGTGKKITLECSQTMGHDKMYWYQQDPGMELHLIHYSYGVNSTEKGDLSSESTVSRIRTEHFPLTLESARPSHTSQYLCASIMNTEAFFGQGTRLTVV.

This clonotype was detected a few times. The chain carries TRBV20-1 and TRBJ1-1; 9 nucleotides agree with TRBD1. Germline V lookup: CDR1 DFQATT, CDR2 SNEGSKA (reference sequence). The CDR3 totals 13 residues. Trimming cost V 7 bases and J 2 bases; bases outside gene matches: 5. As DNA, the CDR3 is TGCAGTGTCCCGGGACAGGGTAACACTGAAGCTTTCTTT. It is translated as CSVPGQGNTEAFF.

The gene calls are TRBV29-1 and TRBJ2-7, with TRBD1 as a possible D gene (6 bases). Between the trimmed V and J ends, which lost 6 bases and 2 bases, there was a span of 20 bases. The CDR3 has 15 residues. Germline lookup yields CDR1 SQVTM and CDR2 ANQGSEA. In nucleotides, the CDR3 is TGCAGCGTAAGAACAGGGCGCGTCTCAACCTACGAGCAGTACTTC. Translating gives CSVRTGRVSTYEQYF.